This TCR beta chain comes out of a study of beta chain features in type 1 diabetes. A CD45RO/CCR7/CD25/CD127/CD95/CD27 panel sorted naive, central memory, regulatory and stem cell-like memory CD4+ cells. Expressed TCRB transcripts got sequenced, as all isolated RNA was reverse transcribed. Clones were read by immunoSEQ multiplex PCR, and TCRdb kept only the in-frame ones, dropping some. Here the sample spans hundreds of thousands of clones, roughly 15% being singletons. The CDR3 runs to 12 residues. CDR1 is SGHVS and CDR2 is FQNEAQ in the germline V gene. V was pared by 5 bases and J by 13 bases, with 11 bases of the junction left unmatched. Of note for this clone: What it binds is unknown.

Findings of the study overall: Moderate yet significant TCRB CDR3 shortening was seen in Type 1 diabetes patients in all four CD4+ subsets.

V usage is TRBV7-8 and J usage is TRBJ2-7; 7 bases fit TRBD1. Sequencing used naive CD4+ T cells from blood. The TCR was taken from a man between 18 and 35 years old in good health. The CDR3 coding sequence is TGTGCCAGCAGCACAAAGGGGGACAGCCAATACTTC. Protein sequence: CASSTKGDSQYF.